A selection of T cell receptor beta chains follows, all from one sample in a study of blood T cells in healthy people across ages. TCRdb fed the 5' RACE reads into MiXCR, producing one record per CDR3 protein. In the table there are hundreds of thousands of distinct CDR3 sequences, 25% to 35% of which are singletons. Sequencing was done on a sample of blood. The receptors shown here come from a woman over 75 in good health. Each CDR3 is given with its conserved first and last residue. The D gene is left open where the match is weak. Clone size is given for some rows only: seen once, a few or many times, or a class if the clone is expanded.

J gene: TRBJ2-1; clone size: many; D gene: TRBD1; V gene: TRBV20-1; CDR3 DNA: TGCAGTGCTAGAGATATCTCCCCAGGGGGCCCTGTCTACAATGAGCAGTTCTTC; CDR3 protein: CSARDISPGGPVYNEQFF
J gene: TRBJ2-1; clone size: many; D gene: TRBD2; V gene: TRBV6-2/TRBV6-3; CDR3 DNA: TGTGCCAGCAGGGCGGGACTAGTCGCCTACAATGAGCAGTTCTTC; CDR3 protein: CASRAGLVAYNEQFF
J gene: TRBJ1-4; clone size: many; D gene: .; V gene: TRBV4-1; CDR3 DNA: TGCGCCAGCGGCAGGGAGGTTTTTAATGAAAAACTGTTTTTT; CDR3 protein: CASGREVFNEKLFF
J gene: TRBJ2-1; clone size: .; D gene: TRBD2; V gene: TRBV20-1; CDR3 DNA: TGCAGTGCTACCGGGACTAGCGGGGGGGCAAACTCCTACAATGAGCAGTTCTTC; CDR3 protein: CSATGTSGGANSYNEQFF
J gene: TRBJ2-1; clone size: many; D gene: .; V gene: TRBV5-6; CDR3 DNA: TGTGCCAGCAGCTTGGATCCTATGTCCGAGCAGTTCTTC; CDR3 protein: CASSLDPMSEQFF
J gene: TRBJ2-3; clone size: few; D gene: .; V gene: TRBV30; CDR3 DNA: TGTGCCTGGACTGTCGGAGAGGGCGGGACAGATACGCAGTATTTT; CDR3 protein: CAWTVGEGGTDTQYF
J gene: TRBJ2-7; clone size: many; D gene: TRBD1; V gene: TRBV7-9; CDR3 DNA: TGTGCCAGCAGCTTTACGGGACAGGGGGCCGGCTACGAGCAGTACTTC; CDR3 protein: CASSFTGQGAGYEQYF
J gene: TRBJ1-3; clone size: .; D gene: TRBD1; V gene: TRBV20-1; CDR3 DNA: TGCAGTGCTCCGGACAGGGCGGCTGGAAACACCATATATTTT; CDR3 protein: CSAPDRAAGNTIYF
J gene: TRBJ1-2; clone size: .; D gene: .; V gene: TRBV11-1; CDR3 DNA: TGTGCCAGCAGCTCCGTCGGCTCCTATGGCTACACCTTC; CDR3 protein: CASSSVGSYGYTF
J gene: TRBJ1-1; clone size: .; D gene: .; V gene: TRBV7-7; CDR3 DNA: TGTGCTAGCAGCTCACAAGAGGACACTGAAGCTTTCTTT; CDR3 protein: CASSSQEDTEAFF
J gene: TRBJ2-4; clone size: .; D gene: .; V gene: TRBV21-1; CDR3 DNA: TGTGCCAGCAGCCAACCGTTTTTACCCGAAAACATTCAGTACTTC; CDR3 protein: CASSQPFLPENIQYF
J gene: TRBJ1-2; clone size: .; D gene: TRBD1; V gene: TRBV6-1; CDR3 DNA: TGTGCCAGCAGGGTGACAGGGATGGAACCTGGCTACACCTTC; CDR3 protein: CASRVTGMEPGYTF
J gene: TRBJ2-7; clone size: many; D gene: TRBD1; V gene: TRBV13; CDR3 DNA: TGTGCCAGCAGCTTAGCCCAGGGGGACTACGAGCAGTACTTC; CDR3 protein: CASSLAQGDYEQYF
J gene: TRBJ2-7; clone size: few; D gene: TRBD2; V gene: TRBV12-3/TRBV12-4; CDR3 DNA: TGTGCCAGCAGGGGGGGGGAGCACTCCACCGAGCAGTACTTC; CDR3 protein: CASRGGEHSTEQYF
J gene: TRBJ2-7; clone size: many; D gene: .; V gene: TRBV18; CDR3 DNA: TGTGCCAGCTCACTGGGGACGGCGGGCGAGCAGTACTTC; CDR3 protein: CASSLGTAGEQYF
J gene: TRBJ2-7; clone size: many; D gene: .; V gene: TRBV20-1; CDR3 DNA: TGCAGTGCTGTTGGGAGCGGCAGCTCCTACGAGCAGTACTTC; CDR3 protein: CSAVGSGSSYEQYF
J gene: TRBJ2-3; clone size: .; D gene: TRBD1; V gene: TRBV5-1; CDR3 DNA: TGCGCCAGCAGCTGGGGGACAGGGGAGACAGATACGCAGTATTTT; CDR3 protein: CASSWGTGETDTQYF
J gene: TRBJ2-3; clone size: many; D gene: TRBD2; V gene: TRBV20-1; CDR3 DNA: TGCAGTGCTAGAGATACGCTAGCGGGGGGTCCAAATACGCAGTATTTT; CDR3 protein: CSARDTLAGGPNTQYF
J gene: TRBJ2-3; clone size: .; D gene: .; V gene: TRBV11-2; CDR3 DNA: TGTGCCAGCAGCTTAGGCGCACGGAGTCAAGATACGCAGTATTTT; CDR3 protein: CASSLGARSQDTQYF
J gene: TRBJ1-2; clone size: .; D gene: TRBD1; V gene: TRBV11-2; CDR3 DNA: TGTGCCAGCAGCTTAGGGGGGGGACAGCCCTTTATTTTGACCTTC; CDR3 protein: CASSLGGGQPFILTF
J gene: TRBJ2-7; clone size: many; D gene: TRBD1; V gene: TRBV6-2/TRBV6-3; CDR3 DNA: TGTGCCAGCAGGTGGGTCCGGGACAGGTCGACCTACGAGCAGTACTTC; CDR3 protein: CASRWVRDRSTYEQYF
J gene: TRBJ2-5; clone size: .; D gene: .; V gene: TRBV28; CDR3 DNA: TGTGCCAGCAGTTACTCGGGGGCAGGGGAGACCCAGTACTTC; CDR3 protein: CASSYSGAGETQYF
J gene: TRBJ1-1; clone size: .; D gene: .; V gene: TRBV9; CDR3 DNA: TGTGCCAGCAGCACCCGCCCAACGGGTGACACTGAAGCTTTCTTT; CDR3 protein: CASSTRPTGDTEAFF
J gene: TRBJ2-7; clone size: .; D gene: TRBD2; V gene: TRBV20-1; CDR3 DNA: TGCAGTGCTAGTGTCCCACAGACTAGCGGGGGTAACGAGCAGTACTTC; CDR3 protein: CSASVPQTSGGNEQYF
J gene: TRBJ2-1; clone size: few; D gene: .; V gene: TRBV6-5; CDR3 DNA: TGTGCCAGCAGTGCGCCGGGTACCAATGAGCAGTTCTTC; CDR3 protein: CASSAPGTNEQFF
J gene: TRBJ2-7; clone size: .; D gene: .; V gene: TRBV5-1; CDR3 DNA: TGCGCCAGCAGCTGGGGACCGTTCGGGACGTCCAACGCTTACGAGCAGTACTTC; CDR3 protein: CASSWGPFGTSNAYEQYF
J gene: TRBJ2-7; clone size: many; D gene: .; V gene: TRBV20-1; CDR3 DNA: TGCAGTGCTCAAGCGACAGGATACGAGCAGTACTTC; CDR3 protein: CSAQATGYEQYF
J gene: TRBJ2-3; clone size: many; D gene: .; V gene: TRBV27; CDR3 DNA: TGTGCCAGCAGTTTTCTGACGGATGCAACGCAGTATTTT; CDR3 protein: CASSFLTDATQYF
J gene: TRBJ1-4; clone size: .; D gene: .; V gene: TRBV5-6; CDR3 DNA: TGTGCCAGCAGCTCGGGAAGGGAAAAACGGTTTTTT; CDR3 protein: CASSSGREKRFF
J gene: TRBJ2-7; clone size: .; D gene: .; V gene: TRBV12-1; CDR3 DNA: TGTGCCAGCAGCTTTACATCAGCCTACGAGCAGTACTTC; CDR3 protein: CASSFTSAYEQYF
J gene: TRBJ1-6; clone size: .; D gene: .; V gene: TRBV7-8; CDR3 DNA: TGTGCCACTTCAGGGGATTCACCCCTCCACTTT; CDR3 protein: CATSGDSPLHF
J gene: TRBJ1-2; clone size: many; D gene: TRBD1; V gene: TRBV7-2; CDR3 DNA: TGTGCCAGCAGGCCATGGACAGGGGCTAACTATGGCTACACCTTC; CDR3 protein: CASRPWTGANYGYTF
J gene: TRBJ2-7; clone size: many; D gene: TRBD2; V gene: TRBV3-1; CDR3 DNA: TGTGCCAGCAGCCAGCGGACGGGGGGACTTAGCTCCTACGAGCAGTACTTC; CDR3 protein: CASSQRTGGLSSYEQYF
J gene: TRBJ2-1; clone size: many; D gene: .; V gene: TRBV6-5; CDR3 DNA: TGTGCCAGCAGTTACGGGTCAGGACGAAATGAGCAGTTCTTC; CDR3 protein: CASSYGSGRNEQFF
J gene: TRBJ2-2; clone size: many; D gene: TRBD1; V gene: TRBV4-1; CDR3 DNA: TGCGCCAGCAGCCAAGTCGTGACAGGGCGAGTCGGTACCGGGGAGCTGTTTTTT; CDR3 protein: CASSQVVTGRVGTGELFF
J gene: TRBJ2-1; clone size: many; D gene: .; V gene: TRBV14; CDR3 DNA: TGTGCCAGCAGCCAAGAAGGGGGAAAGTTGCTGAATGAGCAGTTCTTC; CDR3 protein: CASSQEGGKLLNEQFF
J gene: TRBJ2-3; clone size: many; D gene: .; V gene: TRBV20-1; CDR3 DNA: TGCAGTGCTTGGCGGGGAGATGCAGATACGCAGTATTTT; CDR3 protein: CSAWRGDADTQYF
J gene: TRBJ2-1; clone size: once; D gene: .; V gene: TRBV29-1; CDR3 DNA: TGCAGCCCCCGGACGGGGGACAATGAGCAGTTCTTC; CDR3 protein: CSPRTGDNEQFF
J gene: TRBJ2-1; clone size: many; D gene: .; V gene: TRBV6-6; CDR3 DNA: TGTGCCAGCAGTTACCGGTTAGATGAGCAGTTCTTC; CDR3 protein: CASSYRLDEQFF
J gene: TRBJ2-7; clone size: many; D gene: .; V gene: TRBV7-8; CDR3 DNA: TGTGCCAGCAGCTTAGGATCAGGACGCTTCTACGAGCAGTACTTC; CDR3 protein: CASSLGSGRFYEQYF
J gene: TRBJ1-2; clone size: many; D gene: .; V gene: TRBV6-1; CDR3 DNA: TGTGCCAGCAGTGAACTAAGGGAAGCTGGCTACACCTTC; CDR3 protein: CASSELREAGYTF
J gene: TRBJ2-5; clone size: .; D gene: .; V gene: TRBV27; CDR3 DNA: TGTGCCAGCAAGGACGTCGGGGGCCGAGAGACCCAGTACTTC; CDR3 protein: CASKDVGGRETQYF
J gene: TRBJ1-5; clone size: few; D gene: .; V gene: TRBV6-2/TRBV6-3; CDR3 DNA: TGTGCCAGCAGTAACAACGGCCTGGGGCAGCCCCAGCATTTT; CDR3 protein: CASSNNGLGQPQHF
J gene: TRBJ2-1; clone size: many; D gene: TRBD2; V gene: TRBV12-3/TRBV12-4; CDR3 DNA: TGTGCCAGCAGTTCCATTAGCGGGGGGCCTTATAATGAGCAGTTCTTC; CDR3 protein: CASSSISGGPYNEQFF
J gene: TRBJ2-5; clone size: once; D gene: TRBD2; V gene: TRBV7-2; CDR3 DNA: TGTGCCAGCGCCTCCCCTAGCGGGACAGAAGAGACCCAGTACTTC; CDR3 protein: CASASPSGTEETQYF
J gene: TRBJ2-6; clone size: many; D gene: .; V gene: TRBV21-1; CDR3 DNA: TGTGCCATGCGGGGGGACAGGGTGCTTTCTGGGGCCAACGTCCTGACTTTC; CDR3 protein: CAMRGDRVLSGANVLTF
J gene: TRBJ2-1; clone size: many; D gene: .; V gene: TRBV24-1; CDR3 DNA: TGTGCCACCAGTGAATGGGGACGCTCCTACAATGAGCAGTTCTTC; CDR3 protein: CATSEWGRSYNEQFF
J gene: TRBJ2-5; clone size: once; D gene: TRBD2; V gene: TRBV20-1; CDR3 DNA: TGCAGTGCTACGGATATCGGGGGGGAAGAGACCCAGTACTTC; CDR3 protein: CSATDIGGEETQYF
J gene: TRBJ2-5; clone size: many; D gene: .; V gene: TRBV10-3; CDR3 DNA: TGTGCCATCAGTGATATTCTATCTCAAGGGACCCAGTACTTC; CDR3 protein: CAISDILSQGTQYF
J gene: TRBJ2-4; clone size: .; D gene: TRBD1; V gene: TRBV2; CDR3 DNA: TGTGCCAGCCGGACAGGACAGAAAAACATTCAGTACTTC; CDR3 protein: CASRTGQKNIQYF
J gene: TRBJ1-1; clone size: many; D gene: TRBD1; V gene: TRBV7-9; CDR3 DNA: TGTGCCAGCAGCCCGCAGGGGGGAGCGCTACAGTCGGAAGCTTTCTTT; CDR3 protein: CASSPQGGALQSEAFF
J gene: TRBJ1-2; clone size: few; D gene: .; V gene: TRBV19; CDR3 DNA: TGTGCCAGTGCATCCTCATATGGCTACACCTTC; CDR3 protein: CASASSYGYTF
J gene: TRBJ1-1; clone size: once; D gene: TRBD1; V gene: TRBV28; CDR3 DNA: TGTGCCAGCCCAAAACAGGGGGCGATCACTGAAGCTTTCTTT; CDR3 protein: CASPKQGAITEAFF
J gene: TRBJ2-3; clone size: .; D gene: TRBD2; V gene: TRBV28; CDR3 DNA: TGTGCCAGCCAGCGGGGGGGGACAGATACGCAGTATTTT; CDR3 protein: CASQRGGTDTQYF
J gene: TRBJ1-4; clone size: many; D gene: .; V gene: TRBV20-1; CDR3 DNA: TGCAGTGCTAGCCCGGACGGCCGTAATGAAAAACTGTTTTTT; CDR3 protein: CSASPDGRNEKLFF